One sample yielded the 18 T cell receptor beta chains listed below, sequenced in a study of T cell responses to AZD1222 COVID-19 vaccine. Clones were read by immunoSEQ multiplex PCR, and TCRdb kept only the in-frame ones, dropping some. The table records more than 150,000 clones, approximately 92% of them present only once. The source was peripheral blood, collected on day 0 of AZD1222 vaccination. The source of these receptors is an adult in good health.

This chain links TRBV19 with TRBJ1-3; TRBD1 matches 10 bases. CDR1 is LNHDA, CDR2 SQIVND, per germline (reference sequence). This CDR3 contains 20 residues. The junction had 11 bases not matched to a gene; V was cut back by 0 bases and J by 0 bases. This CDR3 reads CASSIDRGRDRGSSGNTIYF. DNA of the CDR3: TGTGCCAGTAGTATAGATCGAGGAAGGGACAGGGGAAGCTCTGGAAACACCATATATTTT.

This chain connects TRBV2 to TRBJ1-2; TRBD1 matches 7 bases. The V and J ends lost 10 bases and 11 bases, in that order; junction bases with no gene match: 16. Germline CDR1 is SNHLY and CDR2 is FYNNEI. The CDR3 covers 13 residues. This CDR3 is CAKTTGHPAPYTF. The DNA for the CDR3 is TGTGCCAAGACGACAGGGCACCCAGCTCCTTACACCTTC.

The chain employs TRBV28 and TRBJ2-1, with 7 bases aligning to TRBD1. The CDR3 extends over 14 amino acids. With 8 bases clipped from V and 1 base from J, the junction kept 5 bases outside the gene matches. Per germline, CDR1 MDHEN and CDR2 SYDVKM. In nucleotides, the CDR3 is TGTGCCAGCTCCGAGACAGGGTCCTACAATGAGCAGTTCTTC. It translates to CASSETGSYNEQFF.

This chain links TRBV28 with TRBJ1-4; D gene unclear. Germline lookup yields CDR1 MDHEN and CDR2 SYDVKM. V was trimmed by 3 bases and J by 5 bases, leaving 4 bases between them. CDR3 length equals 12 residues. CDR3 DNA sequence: TGTGCCAGCAGTTTCACGAATGAAAAACTGTTTTTT. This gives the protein CASSFTNEKLFF.

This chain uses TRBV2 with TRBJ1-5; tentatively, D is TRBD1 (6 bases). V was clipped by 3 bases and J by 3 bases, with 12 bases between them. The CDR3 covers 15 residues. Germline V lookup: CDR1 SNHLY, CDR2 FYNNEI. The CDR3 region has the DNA TGTGCCAGCAGTGACGGGGGGGCCCACAATCAGCCCCAGCATTTT. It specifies CASSDGGAHNQPQHF.

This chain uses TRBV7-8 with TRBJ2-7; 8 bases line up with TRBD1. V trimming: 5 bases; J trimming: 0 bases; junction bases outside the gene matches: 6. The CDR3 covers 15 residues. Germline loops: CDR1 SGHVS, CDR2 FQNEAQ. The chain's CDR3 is CASSQGAGNSYEQYF. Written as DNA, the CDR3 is TGTGCCAGCAGCCAGGGGGCCGGGAACTCCTACGAGCAGTACTTC.

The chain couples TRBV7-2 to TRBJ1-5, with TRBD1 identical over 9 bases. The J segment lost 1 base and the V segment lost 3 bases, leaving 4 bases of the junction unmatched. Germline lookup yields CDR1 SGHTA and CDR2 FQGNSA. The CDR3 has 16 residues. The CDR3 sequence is CASSFTGTGSNQPQHF. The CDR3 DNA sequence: TGTGCCAGCAGCTTTACCGGGACAGGGAGCAATCAGCCCCAGCATTTT. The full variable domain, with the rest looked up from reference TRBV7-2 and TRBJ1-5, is GAGVSQSPSNKVTEKGKDVELRCDPISGHTALYWYRQSLGQGLEFLIYFQGNSAPDKSGLPSDRFSAERTGGSVSTLTIQRTQQEDSAVYLCASSFTGTGSNQPQHFGDGTRLSIL.

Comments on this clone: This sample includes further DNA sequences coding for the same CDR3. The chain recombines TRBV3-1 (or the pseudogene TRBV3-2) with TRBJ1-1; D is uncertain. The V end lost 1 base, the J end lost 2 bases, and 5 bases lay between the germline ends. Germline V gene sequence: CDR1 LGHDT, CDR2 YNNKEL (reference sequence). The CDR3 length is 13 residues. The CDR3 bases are TGTGCCAGCAGCCAAGTGACTAACACTGAAGCTTTCTTT. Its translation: CASSQVTNTEAFF.

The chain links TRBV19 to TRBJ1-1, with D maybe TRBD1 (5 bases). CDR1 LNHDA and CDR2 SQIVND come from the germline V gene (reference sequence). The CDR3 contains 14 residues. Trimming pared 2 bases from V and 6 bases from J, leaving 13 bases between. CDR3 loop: CASSIKNSGAEAFF. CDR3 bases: TGTGCCAGTAGTATAAAGAACTCGGGGGCTGAAGCTTTCTTT.

CDR3 bases: TGTGCCAGCGGGCCGGCAACCGATACGCAGTATTTT. As protein: CASGPATDTQYF. The V gene is TRBV12-3 or TRBV12-4, the J gene TRBJ2-3; D gene ambiguous. The V end was cut by 8 bases, the J end by 6 bases, with 12 bases between. The CDR3 length is 12 residues.

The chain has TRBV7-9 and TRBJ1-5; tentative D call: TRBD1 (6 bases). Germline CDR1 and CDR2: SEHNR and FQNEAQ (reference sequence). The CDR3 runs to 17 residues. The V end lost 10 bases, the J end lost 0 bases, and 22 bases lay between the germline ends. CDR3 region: CATPPGAGSGSNQPQHF. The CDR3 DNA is TGTGCCACCCCCCCGGGGGCAGGGTCCGGTAGCAATCAGCCCCAGCATTTT. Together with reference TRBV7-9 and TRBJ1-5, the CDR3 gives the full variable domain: DTGVSQNPRHKITKRGQNVTFRCDPISEHNRLYWYRQTLGQGPEFLTYFQNEAQLEKSRLLSDRFSAERPKGSFSTLEIQRTEQGDSAMYLCATPPGAGSGSNQPQHFGDGTRLSIL.

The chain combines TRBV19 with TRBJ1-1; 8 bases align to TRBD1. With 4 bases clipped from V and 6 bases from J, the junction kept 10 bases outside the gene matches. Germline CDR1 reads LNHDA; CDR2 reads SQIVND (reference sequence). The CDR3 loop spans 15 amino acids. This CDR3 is CASSTLGQGIAEAFF. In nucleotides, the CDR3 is TGTGCCAGTAGTACATTAGGACAGGGAATCGCTGAAGCTTTCTTT.

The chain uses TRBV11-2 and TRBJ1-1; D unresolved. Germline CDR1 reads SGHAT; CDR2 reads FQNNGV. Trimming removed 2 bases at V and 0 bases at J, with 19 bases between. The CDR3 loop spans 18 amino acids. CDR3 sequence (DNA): TGTGCCAGCAGCTTATGGCCTGGGGATAACTACATGAACACTGAAGCTTTCTTT. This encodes CASSLWPGDNYMNTEAFF.

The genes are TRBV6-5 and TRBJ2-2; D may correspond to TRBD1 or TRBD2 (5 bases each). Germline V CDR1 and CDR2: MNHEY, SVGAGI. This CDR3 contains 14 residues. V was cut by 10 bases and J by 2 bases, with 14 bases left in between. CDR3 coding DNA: TGTGCCACCCGTCCGGGACCAAACACCGGGGAGCTGTTTTTT. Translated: CATRPGPNTGELFF.

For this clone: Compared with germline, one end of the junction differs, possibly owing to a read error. CDR3 sequence reads: CASSLGGAGQYTEQFF. CDR3 DNA sequence: TGTGCCAGCAGCTTAGGCGGGGCGGGACAGTACACTGAGCAGTTCTTC. V and J are TRBV7-6 and TRBJ2-1; maybe TRBD1 (7 bases). The CDR3 is 16 amino acids. From germline, CDR1 is SGHVS and CDR2 FNYEAQ.

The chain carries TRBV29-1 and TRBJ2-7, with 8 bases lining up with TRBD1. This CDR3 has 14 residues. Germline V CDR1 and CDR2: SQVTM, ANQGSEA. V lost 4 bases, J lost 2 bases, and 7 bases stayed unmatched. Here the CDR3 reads CSVGGQAGTYEQYF. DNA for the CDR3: TGCAGCGTTGGGGGACAGGCGGGTACCTACGAGCAGTACTTC.

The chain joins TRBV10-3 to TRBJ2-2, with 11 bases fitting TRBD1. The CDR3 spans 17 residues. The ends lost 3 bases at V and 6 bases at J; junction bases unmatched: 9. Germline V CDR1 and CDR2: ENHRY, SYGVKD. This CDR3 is CAISDSLDRGPAGELFF. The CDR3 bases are TGTGCCATCAGTGACTCCTTGGACAGGGGGCCGGCCGGGGAGCTGTTTTTT.

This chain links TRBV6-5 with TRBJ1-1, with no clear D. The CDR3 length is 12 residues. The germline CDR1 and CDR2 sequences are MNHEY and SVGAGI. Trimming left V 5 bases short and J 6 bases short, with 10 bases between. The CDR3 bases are TGTGCCAGCAGTAAACGGTGGCCTGAAGCTTTCTTT. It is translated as CASSKRWPEAFF.